This entry is about one TCR beta chain. Its specificity is unknown. This record belongs to a study of T cell responses to AZD1222 COVID-19 vaccine. In the study overall: Second doses that came at about 4 or about 12 weeks were put together. Study-level results: Baseline antibody screening turned up just a handful of seropositive AZD1222 recipients. Most donors were white British and more were female, and clonal diversity was possibly underestimated.

Germline loops: CDR1 SGDLS, CDR2 YYNGEE. CDR3 length: 15 amino acids. The V end lost 4 bases, the J end lost 1 base, and 13 bases lay between the germline ends. Data came from immunoSEQ multiplex PCR; TCRdb stores just in-frame clones and leaves some out. The repertoire holds some 120,000 clones, with roughly 90% as singletons. The source was peripheral blood, collected on day 0 of AZD1222 vaccination. The chain employs TRBV9 and TRBJ2-3, with D unresolved. The receptor comes from an adult in good health. The CDR3 DNA follows: TGTGCCAGCAGCCCAAGACTGTCTGGCACAGATACGCAGTATTTT. Residues: CASSPRLSGTDTQYF.